This T cell receptor beta chain was observed in a study of metastatic and nonmetastatic thyroid tumors. All patients were untreated before thyroid surgery. Germline V gives CDR1 GTSNPN, CDR2 SVGIG (reference sequence). V was cut by 3 bases and J by 4 bases, with 13 bases left in between. This CDR3 is 14 amino acids long. This clone was observed at least ten times. What it binds is not known. Study findings and constraints: The reported finding was significantly higher TCR beta diversity in malignant thyroid tumors relative to benign nodules, in blood and tumor.

Through MiXCR, TCRdb re-clonotyped the PCR reads. The sample contains tens of thousands of clones, under 20% of which appear only once. Material for sequencing was blood. V gene TRBV30 combines with J gene TRBJ1-5, with D perhaps matching TRBD1 (5 bases). This receptor was obtained from a male donor with papillary thyroid cancer or a benign thyroid nodule (not recorded which). Some clones in this sample may be carry-over from other donors' samples. The CDR3 loop is CAWRLGGGNQPQHF. For the CDR3, the DNA is TGTGCCTGGAGATTGGGGGGGGGGAATCAGCCCCAGCATTTT.